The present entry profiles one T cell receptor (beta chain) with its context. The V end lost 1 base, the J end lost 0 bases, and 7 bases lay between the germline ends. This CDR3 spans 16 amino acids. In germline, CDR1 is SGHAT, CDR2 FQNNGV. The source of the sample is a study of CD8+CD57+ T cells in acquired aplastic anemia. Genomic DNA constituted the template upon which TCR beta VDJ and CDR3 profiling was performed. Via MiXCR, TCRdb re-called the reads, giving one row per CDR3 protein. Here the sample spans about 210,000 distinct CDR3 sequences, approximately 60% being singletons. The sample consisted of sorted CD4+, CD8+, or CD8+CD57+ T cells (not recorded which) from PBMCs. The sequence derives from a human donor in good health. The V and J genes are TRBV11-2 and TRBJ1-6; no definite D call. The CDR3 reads CASSLVGSSYNSPLHF. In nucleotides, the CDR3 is TGTGCCAGCAGCTTAGTGGGGAGCTCCTATAATTCACCCCTCCACTTT.